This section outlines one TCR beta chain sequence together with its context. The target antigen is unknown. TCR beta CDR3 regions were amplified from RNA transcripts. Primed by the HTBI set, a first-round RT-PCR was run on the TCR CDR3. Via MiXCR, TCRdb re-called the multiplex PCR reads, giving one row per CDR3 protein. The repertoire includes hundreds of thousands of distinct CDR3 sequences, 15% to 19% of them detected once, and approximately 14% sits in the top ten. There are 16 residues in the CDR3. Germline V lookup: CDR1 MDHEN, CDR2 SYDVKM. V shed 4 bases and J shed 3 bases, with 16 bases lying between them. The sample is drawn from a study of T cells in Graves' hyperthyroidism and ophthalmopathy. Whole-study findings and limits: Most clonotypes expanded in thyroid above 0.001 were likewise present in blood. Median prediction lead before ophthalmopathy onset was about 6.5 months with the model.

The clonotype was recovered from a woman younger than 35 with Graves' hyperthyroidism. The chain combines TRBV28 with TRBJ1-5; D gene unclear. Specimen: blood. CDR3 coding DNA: TGTGCCAGCAGTTCAATAGGGAGGACCCTCAATCAGCCCCAGCATTTT. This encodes CASSSIGRTLNQPQHF.